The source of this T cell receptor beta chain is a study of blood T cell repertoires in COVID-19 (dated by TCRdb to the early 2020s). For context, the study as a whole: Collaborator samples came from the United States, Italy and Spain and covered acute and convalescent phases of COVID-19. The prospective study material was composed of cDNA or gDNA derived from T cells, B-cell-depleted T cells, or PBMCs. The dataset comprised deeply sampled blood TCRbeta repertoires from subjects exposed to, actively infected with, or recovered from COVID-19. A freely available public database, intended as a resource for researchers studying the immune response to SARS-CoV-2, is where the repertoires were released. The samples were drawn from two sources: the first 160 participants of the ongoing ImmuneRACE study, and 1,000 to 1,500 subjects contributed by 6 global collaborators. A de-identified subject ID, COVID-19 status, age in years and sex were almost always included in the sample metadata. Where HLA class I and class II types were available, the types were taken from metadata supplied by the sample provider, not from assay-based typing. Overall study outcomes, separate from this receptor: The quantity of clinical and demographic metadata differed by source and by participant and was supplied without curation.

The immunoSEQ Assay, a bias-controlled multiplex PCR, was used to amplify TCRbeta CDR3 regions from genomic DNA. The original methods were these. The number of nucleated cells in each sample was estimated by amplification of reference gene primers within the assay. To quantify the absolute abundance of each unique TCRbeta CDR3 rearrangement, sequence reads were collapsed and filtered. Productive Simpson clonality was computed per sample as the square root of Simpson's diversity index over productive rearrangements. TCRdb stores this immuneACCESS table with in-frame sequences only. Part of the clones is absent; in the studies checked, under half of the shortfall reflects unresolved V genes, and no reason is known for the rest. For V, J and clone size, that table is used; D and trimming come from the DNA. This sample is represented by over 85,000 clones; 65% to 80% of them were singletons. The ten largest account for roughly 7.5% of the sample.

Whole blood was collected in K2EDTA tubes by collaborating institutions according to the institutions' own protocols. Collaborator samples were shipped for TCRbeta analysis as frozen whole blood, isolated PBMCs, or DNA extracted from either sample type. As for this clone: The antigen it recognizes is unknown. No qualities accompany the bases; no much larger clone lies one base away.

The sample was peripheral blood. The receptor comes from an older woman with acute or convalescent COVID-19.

The base sequence is TGTGCCAGCAGTGAGACATGGAACACTGAAGCTTTCTTT. Its protein is CASSETWNTEAFF. The rearranged segments are TRBV6-1 and TRBJ1-1, with no D gene named confidently. V and J lose 3 bases and 1 base, and a span of 6 bases separates them. The CDR3 has 13 amino acids, counting the end cysteine and phenylalanine. Only the CDR3 region is kept as DNA, spanning 39 bases read in frame from base 1. CDR1 is given as MNHNS and CDR2 as SASEGT, both from the germline V gene.